A selection of T cell receptor beta chains follows, all from one sample in a study of cytomegalovirus exposure and HLA in healthy donors. The assay was immunoSEQ multiplex PCR, and TCRdb's table has in-frame clones only and misses some. The sample lists some 200,000 clones; 75% to 90% were seen once. Sequenced: PBMCs. Every receptor here comes from a boy between 10 and 17 years old in good health and CMV-seronegative. CDR3s include the opening cysteine and the closing phenylalanine or tryptophan. Each record gives: J gene, D gene, clone size, V gene, CDR3 DNA, CDR3 protein. D genes are given only for firm matches. Part of the rows lack a size; the others show once, few, many or a class for expanded clones.

TRBJ2-2 TRBD2 once TRBV2 TGTGCCAGCAGCCTAGCGGAGAACACCGGGGAGCTGTTTTTT CASSLAENTGELFF
TRBJ1-2 - once TRBV6-5 TGTGCCAGCAGTTACTCTAACAGGCCAGGGGATGGCTACACCTTC CASSYSNRPGDGYTF
TRBJ1-2 - - TRBV19 TGTGCCAGTACCCCCTCCCGCAGGATTAACTATGGCTACACCTTC CASTPSRRINYGYTF
TRBJ2-1 - - TRBV5-1 TGCGCCAGCAGCTTGGGCAGCGGGCGCTCCTACAATGAGCAGTTCTTC CASSLGSGRSYNEQFF
TRBJ1-4 - - TRBV6-1 TGTGCCAGCAGTAGGACAGCCACTAATGAAAAACTGTTTTTT CASSRTATNEKLFF
TRBJ2-3 - - TRBV11-3 TGTGCCAGCAGCTCCAGGGCAGATACGCAGTATTTT CASSSRADTQYF
TRBJ2-7 - - TRBV30 TGTGCCTGGAGTGTACGTCTAGTAGCCTACGAGCAGTACTTC CAWSVRLVAYEQYF
TRBJ1-2 - - TRBV7-9 TGTGCCAGCAGCTTCGGGGTGGGTGGCTACACCTTC CASSFGVGGYTF
TRBJ1-1 - once TRBV7-9 TGTGCCAGCAGCTTAGACAGGGTAAGGGGAATGAACACTGAAGCTTTCTTT CASSLDRVRGMNTEAFF
TRBJ2-1 TRBD2 - TRBV12-5 TGTGCTAGTGGTTTGGGGTGGGAGGGCCGGAATGAGCAGTTCTTC CASGLGWEGRNEQFF
TRBJ1-2 - - TRBV11-2 TGTGCCAGCAGCTTATGGTCTTTTCGGGGGAACTATGGCTACACCTTC CASSLWSFRGNYGYTF
TRBJ1-1 - - TRBV19 TGTGCCAGTAGTGACCGTGGCCTCCAGGACACCACTGAAGCTTTCTTT CASSDRGLQDTTEAFF
TRBJ2-7 TRBD2 few TRBV4-1 TGCGCCAGCAGCCAAGAGGGGTTGCCCGAGGGACTAGCACCCTACGAGCAGTACTTC CASSQEGLPEGLAPYEQYF
TRBJ2-7 TRBD1 - TRBV6-5 TGTGCCAGCAGCCCACCGGGACAGGGAATCTACGAGCAGTACTTC CASSPPGQGIYEQYF
TRBJ2-3 TRBD2 - TRBV7-9 TGTGCCAGCAGTTATATAAGAGGACTAGCGGGAGACCCAGATACGCAGTATTTT CASSYIRGLAGDPDTQYF
TRBJ2-1 TRBD1 - TRBV19 TGTGCTTCCCGGGACAGGGCCTACAATGAGCAGTTCTTC CASRDRAYNEQFF
TRBJ2-7 - once TRBV15 TGTGCCACCAGCAGAGAACAGGACGAGCAGTACTTC CATSREQDEQYF
TRBJ1-2 TRBD1 - TRBV7-2 TGTGCCAGCAGCCCAGACAGGGGCCGTGGCTACACCTTC CASSPDRGRGYTF
TRBJ1-5 TRBD1 few TRBV5-6 TGTGCCAGCAGCTTGGGACAGGGGTCGGGCAATCAGCCCCAGCATTTT CASSLGQGSGNQPQHF
TRBJ2-7 TRBD2 - TRBV5-6 TGTGCCAGCAGCCCACTAGCGGGGCACCCCTACGAGCAGTACTTC CASSPLAGHPYEQYF
TRBJ2-3 TRBD1 - TRBV11-3 TGTGCCAGCAGCTTAGATCAGGGCAGGGGGCAGACAGATACGCAGTATTTT CASSLDQGRGQTDTQYF
TRBJ2-7 - - TRBV12-5 TGTGGTTTGAGGCTGGGCGAGCAGTACTTC CGLRLGEQYF
TRBJ2-7 - - TRBV2 TGTGCCAGCACCAGACAGCGAGGCTACGAGCAGTACTTC CASTRQRGYEQYF
TRBJ2-5 - - TRBV30 TGTGCCTGGAGTGGGAGCGCACCGGAGACCCAGTACTTC CAWSGSAPETQYF
TRBJ2-7 - once TRBV27 TGTGCCAGCAGTTTATCGTCGGGGAGAAAGTACTTC CASSLSSGRKYF
TRBJ1-6 - once TRBV25-1 TGTGCCAGCACCCGGGACTCTGGTTCACCCCTCCACTTT CASTRDSGSPLHF
TRBJ2-1 TRBD2 - TRBV7-3 TGTGCCAGCAGCATAGGACTAGCGGGAGGGCCGGGGAATGAGCAGTTCTTC CASSIGLAGGPGNEQFF
TRBJ2-1 TRBD1 once TRBV29-1 TGCAGCGTTAAGGGACAGGGAGGAAATGAGCAGTTCTTC CSVKGQGGNEQFF
TRBJ2-3 - - TRBV16 TGTGCCAGCAGCCCGACATTCCTTACTAGCACAGATACGCAGTATTTT CASSPTFLTSTDTQYF
TRBJ1-5 - - TRBV19 TGTGCCAGTACCCCTAGCGGGGCAGGATGGGGTAGCAATCAGCCCCAGCATTTT CASTPSGAGWGSNQPQHF
TRBJ1-1 - - TRBV7-2 TGTGCCAGCAGCTTATCAGGGAGGGCTTTCTTT CASSLSGRAFF
TRBJ2-2 TRBD2 once TRBV2 TGTGCCAGCAGTGAAGCGGCGGGGGACCCCGGGGAGCTGTTTTTT CASSEAAGDPGELFF
TRBJ2-7 TRBD2 - TRBV2 TGTGCCAGCAGTGGAACTAGCGGGTCCTACGAGCAGTACTTC CASSGTSGSYEQYF
TRBJ2-5 TRBD1 - TRBV6-5 TGTGCCAGCAGTCCCACCGGCAGGGGGCGAGCCCAGTACTTC CASSPTGRGRAQYF